The T cell receptor beta chain under discussion was sequenced for a study of blood T cell repertoires in COVID-19. Overall study context: There were acute and convalescent COVID-19 samples, and they came from the United States, Italy and Spain. From T cells, B-cell-depleted T cells, or PBMCs came the material, which was cDNA or gDNA.

This clone was picked up a small number of times. Germline loops: CDR1 MNHEY, CDR2 SMNVEV (reference sequence). This CDR3 comprises 14 residues. Trimming cost V 6 bases and J 0 bases, with 11 bases left between them. Original methodology: The authors estimated nucleated cell counts from reference gene primer amplification. Assay: immunoSEQ multiplex PCR; the TCRdb copy retains only in-frame clones and omits some. For V, J and clone size, that table is used; D and trimming come from the DNA. This table has about 190,000 clones, roughly 77% appearing once. Participants were aged roughly 18 to 100 years from more than 20 US areas.

The sample was PBMCs or T cells enriched from blood (not recorded which). The TCR originated in a woman aged 50 to 60 with acute COVID-19. J is TRBJ1-2 and V is TRBV27; no clear D. The CDR3 sequence is CASSSGRANYGYTF. Here the CDR3 DNA reads TGTGCCAGCAGCAGCGGGAGAGCTAACTATGGCTACACCTTC.